Each of the 6 T cell receptor beta chains below was sequenced from the same sample in a study of OX40 agonist ivuxolimab in advanced cancers. Clones were read by immunoSEQ multiplex PCR, and TCRdb kept only the in-frame ones, dropping some. The sample shows 55,000 to 70,000 clones, around 84% of them seen only once. The sequencing used CD4+ or CD8+ T cells sorted from blood, collected in a trial of the OX40 agonist ivuxolimab. These receptors came from an adult with an advanced solid tumor such as melanoma, head and neck, liver or kidney cancer.

The V call is TRBV5-1, the J call TRBJ2-3; the D call may be TRBD1 or TRBD2 (5 bases each). The CDR3 totals 15 residues. Germline assignment: CDR1 SGHRS and CDR2 YFSETQ. Trimming left V 4 bases short and J 2 bases short, with 14 bases between. The CDR3: CASSPGGRTTDTQYF. The CDR3 DNA reads as TGCGCCAGCAGCCCTGGGGGACGGACCACAGATACGCAGTATTTT.

This chain connects TRBV7-2 to TRBJ2-2; TRBD2 matches 13 bases. CDR3 size: 17 residues. In germline, CDR1 is SGHTA, CDR2 FQGNSA. With 2 bases clipped from V and 4 bases from J, the junction kept 4 bases outside the gene matches. In DNA, the CDR3 is TGTGCCAGCAGCTTACCCGGGACTAGCGGGGCCACCGGGGAGCTGTTTTTT. This codes for CASSLPGTSGATGELFF.

This chain connects TRBV11-3 to TRBJ2-1; a possible D gene is TRBD1 (5 bases). This CDR3 contains 16 residues. V lost 5 bases and J 2 bases, leaving 16 bases between the germline ends. Germline V CDR1 and CDR2: SGHNT, YENEEA. CDR3 nucleotides: TGTGCCAGCAGCCCGACAGTGATTCCTGCCTACAATGAGCAGTTCTTC. It translates to CASSPTVIPAYNEQFF.

V and J are TRBV5-4 and TRBJ2-7; D call uncertain. V was pared by 3 bases and J by 6 bases, with 10 bases between. Germline V lookup: CDR1 SGHNT, CDR2 YYREEE (reference sequence). The CDR3 totals 12 residues. In DNA, the CDR3 is TGTGCCAGCAGCTCTTGGGTGGGCGAGCAGTACTTC. Residues: CASSSWVGEQYF.

This chain uses TRBV10-3 with TRBJ2-3; D assignment may be TRBD1 or TRBD2 (5 bases each). V dropped 9 bases and J dropped 1 base, with 17 bases sitting between them. CDR1 and CDR2 (germline): ENHRY, SYGVKD. CDR3 size: 15 residues. CDR3 sequence (DNA): TGTGCCATTTTCTCCGGGACGGAAGGCACAGATACGCAGTATTTT. Its protein is CAIFSGTEGTDTQYF.

This chain links TRBV5-1 with TRBJ2-7, with TRBD1 identical over 7 bases. From germline, CDR1 is SGHRS and CDR2 YFSETQ. The J segment lost 1 base and the V segment lost 0 bases, leaving 7 bases of the junction unmatched. The CDR3 consists of 16 residues. The CDR3 sequence: CASSLAGLGQSYEQYF. The CDR3, as DNA: TGCGCCAGCAGCTTGGCCGGTTTGGGACAGTCCTACGAGCAGTACTTC.